One T cell receptor (beta chain) is described in this entry. Its target is not known. The data belong to a study of OX40 agonist ivuxolimab in advanced cancers. Study outcomes and limitations: At doses 0.1 to 3.0 mg/kg, CD4+ and CD8+ clones expanded.

Assay used: immunoSEQ multiplex PCR; TCRdb lists only in-frame clones, some missing. The table includes about 35,000 clones, more than 75% detected once. The CDR3 runs to 18 residues. V lost 4 bases to trimming and J lost 4 bases; unmatched junction nucleotides: 14. Germline CDR1 is SGHNT and CDR2 is YYREEE (reference sequence). This TCR was recovered from an adult with an advanced solid tumor such as melanoma, head and neck, liver or kidney cancer. The chain uses TRBV5-4 and TRBJ2-2; 9 bases are shared with TRBD2. This specimen consisted of CD4+ or CD8+ T cells sorted from blood, obtained in a trial of the OX40 agonist ivuxolimab. CDR3: CASSQDRGGLAFTGELFF. The CDR3 DNA follows: TGTGCCAGCAGCCAAGATCGAGGAGGACTAGCGTTCACCGGGGAGCTGTTTTTT.